Presented here are 14 T cell receptor beta chains from one specimen sequenced in a study of vaccination effects on CD4 cells after COVID-19. Data came from immunoSEQ multiplex PCR; TCRdb stores just in-frame clones and leaves some out. The sample yields tens of thousands of clones, approximately 81% seen once. These TCRs are of unknown antigen specificity. Sequencing followed a ViraFEST assay step that expanded antigen-specific CD4+ T cells with viral peptide pools. Isolation of CD4+ T cells took place after more than 9 days of culture. The material was CD4+ T cells from PBMCs cultured with HCoV-229E spike peptides, obtained before COVID-19 vaccination. Receptor source: a human donor who received a COVID-19 vaccine.

The chain uses TRBV6-6 and TRBJ2-3, with 9 bases fitting TRBD2. V was clipped by 1 base and J by 2 bases; unmatched bases: 4. Germline values: CDR1 MNHNY, CDR2 SVGAGI (reference sequence). This CDR3 contains 16 residues. As DNA, the CDR3 is TGTGCCAGCAGTTACTTCGCGGGGGGGGTCACAGATACGCAGTATTTT. Protein sequence: CASSYFAGGVTDTQYF.

The sample holds many counts of this clone. The J gene is TRBJ1-2, the V gene TRBV19, with D possibly TRBD1 on 6 matching bases. CDR3 length equals 16 residues. V was clipped by 6 bases and J by 9 bases, with 26 bases between them. CDR1 LNHDA and CDR2 SQIVND come from the germline V gene (reference sequence). The CDR3 here is CASRPPSGGSGRSYTF. The CDR3 nucleotides are TGTGCCAGTAGGCCCCCATCTGGGGGCTCCGGCCGGAGCTACACCTTC. Full variable domain (rest looked up from reference TRBV19 and TRBJ1-2): DGGITQSPKYLFRKEGQNVTLSCEQNLNHDAMYWYRQDPGQGLRLIYYSQIVNDFQKGDIAEGYSVSREKKESFPLTVTSAQKNPTAFYLCASRPPSGGSGRSYTFGSGTRLTVV.

This chain links TRBV9 with TRBJ1-3; 7 bases map to TRBD1. The germline CDR1 and CDR2 sequences are SGDLS and YYNGEE. After removal of 0 bases from V and 1 base from J, the junction contained 1 base not matched to a gene. This CDR3 contains 15 residues. This CDR3 is CASSVATGSGNTIYF. CDR3 nucleotide sequence: TGTGCCAGCAGCGTAGCGACAGGGTCTGGAAACACCATATATTTT.

V gene TRBV30 combines with J gene TRBJ2-1; D is unresolved. The CDR3 is made up of 13 amino acids. V gave up 2 bases and J gave up 9 bases, with 14 bases separating them. The germline gives CDR1 GTSNPN, CDR2 SVGIG (reference sequence). CDR3 nucleotides: TGTGCCTGGAGTCCACAAACGGAAGCTGAGCAGTTCTTC. It translates to CAWSPQTEAEQFF.

The genes are TRBV5-1 and TRBJ2-6; tentative D call: TRBD1 (5 bases). The CDR3 is 16 residues long. CDR1 is SGHRS and CDR2 is YFSETQ in the germline V gene. V was cut by 0 bases and J by 0 bases, with 7 bases left in between. The CDR3 DNA sequence: TGCGCCAGCAGCTTGGGACAGAACTCTGGGGCCAACGTCCTGACTTTC. Encoded protein: CASSLGQNSGANVLTF.

This clone was seen just once. The chain joins TRBV29-1 to TRBJ2-5; TRBD2 is a possible D gene (5 bases). Trimming pared 3 bases from V and 9 bases from J, leaving 14 bases between. The CDR3 is 12 amino acids. Germline loops: CDR1 SQVTM, CDR2 ANQGSEA. CDR3 residues: CSVDVGSGAQYF. In DNA, the CDR3 is TGCAGCGTTGATGTGGGGAGTGGGGCCCAGTACTTC.

The V call is TRBV6-5, the J call TRBJ2-3, with TRBD1 as a possible D gene (6 bases). Trimming removed 8 bases from V and 1 base from J, with 16 bases in between. The CDR3 runs to 15 residues. The V gene's germline CDR1 is MNHEY and CDR2 SVGAGI. CDR3 sequence reads: CASGGLGARTDTQYF. In DNA form, the CDR3 reads TGTGCCAGCGGGGGCTTGGGGGCACGCACAGATACGCAGTATTTT.

In this sample, this clone turned up once. This sequence joins TRBV29-1 and TRBJ1-1; 8 bases fit TRBD1. The junction had 7 bases not matched to a gene; V was cut back by 5 bases and J by 11 bases. Germline V gives CDR1 SQVTM, CDR2 ANQGSEA. The CDR3 covers 11 residues. The CDR3, as DNA: TGCAGCGTTATGGCAGGGGGCCGGGCTTTCTTT. Its protein is CSVMAGGRAFF.

V gene TRBV12-3 or TRBV12-4 combines with J gene TRBJ2-7; D possibly corresponds to TRBD1 (5 bases). The CDR3 covers 12 residues. V lost 4 bases and J lost 5, with 9 bases in between. As DNA, the CDR3 is TGTGCCAGCAGTTCCGACAGCCACGAGCAGTACGTC. It yields the protein CASSSDSHEQYV.

This clone showed up just a few times. V usage is TRBV7-3 and J usage is TRBJ2-1; 12 nucleotides line up with TRBD1. CDR1 and CDR2 (germline): SGHTA, FQGTGA. The CDR3 length is 17 residues. V lost 4 bases, J lost 7 bases, and 11 bases stayed unmatched. DNA for the CDR3: TGTGCCAGCAGCTCGAAACCGGGACAGGGGGCAAGGAATGAGCAGTTCTTC. It yields the protein CASSSKPGQGARNEQFF.

This clone was counted a few times. The J gene is TRBJ1-6, the V gene TRBV19; no firm D call. This CDR3 has 15 residues. Looked up from germline, CDR1 is LNHDA and CDR2 is SQIVND (reference sequence). V was shortened by 9 bases and J by 7 bases, with 19 bases between the two germline ends. This CDR3 is CASKRGGEGNSPLHF. CDR3 bases: TGTGCCAGCAAACGCGGCGGTGAGGGAAATTCACCCCTCCACTTT.

The chain employs TRBV18 and TRBJ1-1; D uncertain. Germline CDR1 reads KGHSH; CDR2 reads LQKENI. The length of the CDR3 is 15 residues. V was clipped by 2 bases and J by 0 bases, with 10 bases between them. CDR3 DNA: TGTGCCAGCTCACCAAATGGACGAATGAACACTGAAGCTTTCTTT. Its translation: CASSPNGRMNTEAFF.

This clone was recorded a few times. V usage is TRBV28 and J usage is TRBJ1-3; 12 nucleotides match TRBD1. With V trimmed by 5 bases and J by 4 bases, 6 bases remained unmatched. In germline, CDR1 is MDHEN, CDR2 SYDVKM. The CDR3 runs 16 residues. The CDR3 DNA is TGTGCCAGCAGTCCATGGGACAGGGGGCTCGGAAACACCATATATTTT. It encodes CASSPWDRGLGNTIYF.

This chain connects TRBV18 to TRBJ2-3; D is undetermined. The CDR3 extends over 15 amino acids. Germline values: CDR1 KGHSH, CDR2 LQKENI. The ends were cut back, 6 bases at V and 2 bases at J, with 15 bases in the middle. CDR3 region: CASSLPGSPTDTQYF. CDR3 sequence (DNA): TGTGCCAGCTCCCTTCCTGGTAGTCCCACAGATACGCAGTATTTT.